These 31 T cell receptor beta chains share one sample of origin, sequenced in a study of CD8+ T cells in alopecia areata. Reverse transcribed after extraction, RNA yielded cDNA as the sequencing template. TCRdb's copy holds only in-frame clones and misses some; the assay was immunoSEQ multiplex PCR. The repertoire consists of some 58,000 clones, with roughly 46% occurring once and the leading ten covering around 21%. The treatment: oral pan-JAK inhibitor, 5-10 mg twice daily. The sequencing used CD8+ T cells sorted from blood, collected around week 36, from a patient treated with tofacitinib. The receptors come from a human donor with alopecia areata.

The chain recombines TRBV5-1 with TRBJ2-1, with D perhaps being TRBD1 or TRBD2 (7 bases each). Germline CDR1 SGHRS, CDR2 YFSETQ. Trimming removed 6 bases at V and 7 bases at J, with 14 bases between. The CDR3 totals 13 residues. CDR3: CASKDQGGNEQFF. CDR3 DNA: TGCGCCAGCAAGGACCAGGGGGGGAATGAGCAGTTCTTC.

This clone occurred a few times. The chain links TRBV29-1 to TRBJ2-2, with 12 bases fitting TRBD1. CDR3 size: 16 residues. CDR1 is SQVTM, CDR2 ANQGSEA, per germline. Germline trimming cut 8 bases from V and 5 bases from J; bases unmatched to any gene: 12. CDR3 region: CSYVMGTGGDTGELFF. In nucleotides, the CDR3 is TGCAGCTATGTAATGGGGACAGGGGGCGATACCGGGGAGCTGTTTTTT.

The rearrangement uses TRBV5-6 and TRBJ2-3; D may be TRBD1 or TRBD2 (5 bases each). V was trimmed by 0 bases and J by 13 bases, leaving 12 bases between them. Germline V gene lookup returns CDR1 SGHDT and CDR2 YYEEEE. The CDR3 is 12 residues long. CDR3 DNA sequence: TGTGCCAGCAGCTTGGGTCTAGCCAGGGAGTATTTT. Its protein is CASSLGLAREYF. Drawing the rest from reference TRBV5-6 and TRBJ2-3, the complete variable domain is DAGVTQSPTHLIKTRGQQVTLRCSPKSGHDTVSWYQQALGQGPQFIFQYYEEEERQRGNFPDRFSGHQFPNYSSELNVNALLLGDSALYLCASSLGLAREYFGPGTRLTVL.

This clone was recorded only once. This chain joins TRBV29-1 and TRBJ2-5; a weak D match, TRBD2 (6 bases). There are 13 residues in the CDR3. Germline CDR1 is SQVTM and CDR2 is ANQGSEA. V was pared by 7 bases and J by 1 base, with 13 bases between. The CDR3 DNA sequence: TGCAGCGCCCGAGTGGGACTCCAAGAGACCCAGTACTTC. It is translated as CSARVGLQETQYF.

The genes are TRBV29-1 and TRBJ2-7; D might be TRBD2 (5 bases). The V gene's germline CDR1 is SQVTM and CDR2 ANQGSEA. The CDR3 totals 13 residues. V shed 3 bases and J shed 2 bases, with 11 bases lying between them. CDR3 amino acids: CSVEKRTPYEQYF. Written as DNA, the CDR3 is TGCAGCGTTGAGAAGCGGACCCCCTACGAGCAGTACTTC.

The chain joins TRBV29-1 to TRBJ2-1; 10 bases agree with TRBD2. The germline V gene has CDR1 SQVTM and CDR2 ANQGSEA. The CDR3 has 13 residues. Losses at the gene ends were 8 bases for V and 4 bases for J; bases not matched to a gene: 5. The CDR3 region has the DNA TGCAGCCTTTCGACTAGCGGGTACAATGAGCAGTTCTTC. Its protein product is CSLSTSGYNEQFF.

This clone was picked up a small number of times. The rearrangement joins TRBV29-1 to TRBJ1-5; the match to TRBD1 covers 8 bases. Germline V gene data show CDR1 as SQVTM and CDR2 as ANQGSEA. V gave up 5 bases and J gave up 0 bases; unmatched junction bases: 6. The CDR3 is 15 amino acids. This CDR3 reads CSVITGQGSNQPQHF. The CDR3 nucleotides read TGCAGCGTTATAACTGGACAGGGTAGCAATCAGCCCCAGCATTTT.

This chain connects TRBV4-3 to TRBJ2-7; the D is unclear. Germline V lookup: CDR1 LGHNA, CDR2 YSLEER. V lost 1 base, J lost 0 bases, and 10 bases lay in between. The CDR3 covers 15 residues. CDR3: CASSQVAYSSYEQYF. The CDR3 DNA is TGCGCCAGCAGCCAAGTAGCCTATAGCTCCTACGAGCAGTACTTC.

The CDR3 here is CASSIFQGFTEAFF. CDR3 DNA sequence: TGTGCCAGTAGTATATTCCAGGGGTTCACTGAAGCTTTCTTT. The rearrangement joins TRBV19 to TRBJ1-1; maybe TRBD1 (6 bases). The CDR3 has 14 residues. The V and J ends lost 2 bases and 4 bases respectively, with 11 bases between them. Germline values: CDR1 LNHDA, CDR2 SQIVND (reference sequence).

This clone occurred once. This chain joins TRBV19 and TRBJ2-7; 8 nucleotides line up with TRBD1. The germline gives CDR1 LNHDA, CDR2 SQIVND (reference sequence). The CDR3 covers 13 residues. CDR3 DNA sequence: TGTGCAGCCGGACAGGGATCCTCCTACGAGCAGTACTTC. It specifies CAAGQGSSYEQYF.

This chain links TRBV9 with TRBJ1-1; a possible D gene is TRBD1 (5 bases). V was pared by 3 bases and J by 0 bases, with 9 bases between. The CDR3 sequence is 14 residues long. Germline V gives CDR1 SGDLS, CDR2 YYNGEE. DNA for the CDR3: TGTGCCAGCAGCGGGGGGGACCTGAACACTGAAGCTTTCTTT. This encodes CASSGGDLNTEAFF.

This clone showed up just once. V usage is TRBV30 and J usage is TRBJ2-1; 9 bases line up with TRBD2. This CDR3 has 16 residues. Germline CDR1 GTSNPN, CDR2 SVGIG (reference sequence). V was clipped by 0 bases and J by 5 bases; unmatched bases: 8. As DNA, the CDR3 is TGTGCCTGGAGTGTTTCCGAGCTAGCGGGGCACAATGAGCAGTTCTTC. This encodes CAWSVSELAGHNEQFF.

The chain links TRBV11-2 to TRBJ2-2; the match to TRBD2 covers 8 bases. The trim removed 5 bases at V and 7 bases at J, leaving 9 bases unmatched. The CDR3 contains 15 residues. The V gene's germline CDR1 is SGHAT and CDR2 FQNNGV. This CDR3 is CASSHGSGTFGELFF. The DNA of the CDR3 is TGTGCCAGCAGCCACGGTAGCGGGACTTTCGGGGAGCTGTTTTTT.

The rearrangement links TRBV7-3 to TRBJ2-1; 8 bases agree with TRBD1. Germline CDR1 is SGHTA and CDR2 is FQGTGA. The CDR3 loop spans 14 amino acids. Trimming took 5 bases from V and 8 from J; bases not matched to a gene: 8. CDR3 DNA: TGTGCCAGCAGCCTCAGGGGGCAATTCGATGAGCAGTTCTTC. Translated, it gives CASSLRGQFDEQFF.

The DNA of the CDR3 is TGTGCCAGCAGCTGGACAGGGCAGGGGCAGTTCTTC. Protein product: CASSWTGQGQFF. The chain recombines TRBV14 with TRBJ2-1; 8 positions agree with TRBD1. CDR1 SGHDN and CDR2 FVKESK come from the germline V gene. V shed 5 bases, J shed 12 bases, and the junction held 6 bases outside the gene matches. The CDR3 is 12 amino acids.

V usage is TRBV4-1 and J usage is TRBJ2-1; maybe TRBD1 (5 bases). CDR1 and CDR2 from the germline V gene are MGHRA and YSYEKL. V gave up 0 bases and J gave up 7 bases, with 10 bases separating them. The CDR3 is 14 residues long. Here the CDR3 reads CASSQDSTANEQFF. The CDR3 DNA reads as TGCGCCAGCAGCCAAGATTCGACAGCAAATGAGCAGTTCTTC.

A few counts support this clone. This rearrangement joins TRBV6-6 to TRBJ2-7; 8 positions agree with TRBD2. The V segment lost 5 bases and the J segment 3 bases; nucleotides outside the gene matches: 12. Germline CDR1 MNHNY, CDR2 SVGAGI (reference sequence). The CDR3 covers 16 residues. In DNA form, the CDR3 reads TGTGCCAGCAGTATTCCCACCCCCGGGAGGGACTACGAGCAGTACTTC. Protein: CASSIPTPGRDYEQYF.

J is TRBJ2-1 and V is TRBV6-1; D is undetermined. Germline CDR1 MNHNS, CDR2 SASEGT. The length of the CDR3 is 15 residues. V lost 1 base and J 0 bases, leaving 7 bases between the germline ends. In nucleotides, the CDR3 is TGTGCCAGCAGTGAAGAGAGTGGCTCCTACAATGAGCAGTTCTTC. Residues: CASSEESGSYNEQFF.

The chain links TRBV9 to TRBJ2-4; possibly TRBD2 for D (6 bases). V shed 4 bases and J shed 3 bases, with 11 bases lying between them. Germline V gives CDR1 SGDLS, CDR2 YYNGEE. CDR3 size: 14 residues. CDR3 bases: TGTGCCAGCAGCCCTGACGGGGGCAAAAACATTCAGTACTTC. Its translation: CASSPDGGKNIQYF.

This clone was seen more than once but under ten times. The chain uses TRBV29-1 and TRBJ2-5; 10 bases match TRBD2. The J segment lost 1 base and the V segment lost 2 bases, leaving 4 bases of the junction unmatched. Per germline, CDR1 SQVTM and CDR2 ANQGSEA. This CDR3 contains 15 residues. The CDR3 reads CSVELAGDRQETQYF. CDR3 sequence (DNA): TGCAGCGTTGAACTAGCGGGAGACCGCCAAGAGACCCAGTACTTC.

The rearrangement links TRBV13 to TRBJ2-7; D is ambiguous. V was trimmed by 1 base and J by 0 bases, leaving 1 base between them. The CDR3 has 12 amino acids. CDR1 is PRHDT and CDR2 is FYEKMQ in the germline V gene (reference sequence). This CDR3 reads CASSLASYEQYF. CDR3 DNA: TGTGCCAGCAGCTTAGCCTCCTACGAGCAGTACTTC.

The DNA of the CDR3 is TGCAGCGTTGAGACAGGGGGGTACGAGCAGTACTTC. As protein: CSVETGGYEQYF. The chain is built from TRBV29-1 and TRBJ2-7; 9 positions agree with TRBD1. This CDR3 comprises 12 residues. Germline V gives CDR1 SQVTM, CDR2 ANQGSEA. V was pared by 3 bases and J by 4 bases, with 1 base of the junction left unmatched.

The chain employs TRBV6-5 and TRBJ1-2; no firm D call. Trimming took off 3 bases at V and 8 bases at J, with 10 bases between the two ends. Germline V gene lookup returns CDR1 MNHEY and CDR2 SVGAGI. The CDR3 consists of 12 residues. The chain's CDR3 is CASSYGEGGYTF. The CDR3 DNA is TGTGCCAGCAGTTATGGAGAAGGGGGCTACACCTTC.

This clone appeared a few times. J is TRBJ2-1 and V is TRBV13; 7 bases align to TRBD2. Trimming cost V 4 bases and J 9 bases; bases outside gene matches: 9. The CDR3 is 14 residues long. Germline CDR1 and CDR2: PRHDT and FYEKMQ (reference sequence). This CDR3 is CASSSKSWTSEQFF. CDR3 nucleotide sequence: TGTGCCAGCAGCTCCAAAAGTTGGACTAGTGAGCAGTTCTTC.

The chain links TRBV7-2 to TRBJ1-2; tentatively, D is TRBD1 (5 bases). V lost 2 bases and J 2 bases, leaving 15 bases between the germline ends. The CDR3 sequence is 16 residues long. The germline V gene encodes CDR1 SGHTA and CDR2 FQGNSA. As DNA, the CDR3 is TGTGCCAGCAGCTTAAATTGGGACCCCGGCAACTATGGCTACACCTTC. It codes for CASSLNWDPGNYGYTF.

The chain has TRBV2 and TRBJ2-4, with D tentatively TRBD2 (6 bases). The CDR3 consists of 16 residues. Trimming cost V 1 base and J 3 bases, with 13 bases left between them. Germline V CDR1 and CDR2: SNHLY, FYNNEI. CDR3 nucleotide sequence: TGTGCCAGCAGTGAAGTGGGGGGTTTCGGCAAAAACATTCAGTACTTC. Residues: CASSEVGGFGKNIQYF.

The chain employs TRBV28 and TRBJ2-2; D perhaps matches TRBD2 (6 bases). The CDR3 length is 17 residues. Trimming pared 1 base from V and 1 base from J, leaving 13 bases between. Looked up from germline, CDR1 is MDHEN and CDR2 is SYDVKM. The CDR3 bases are TGTGCCAGCAGTTTATCCCCGCGGGGCGTGAACACCGGGGAGCTGTTTTTT. Residues: CASSLSPRGVNTGELFF.

The chain links TRBV15 to TRBJ1-2; 7 bases map to TRBD1. The junction had 7 bases not matched to a gene; V was cut back by 2 bases and J by 4 bases. This CDR3 spans 15 amino acids. Germline V lookup: CDR1 LNHNV, CDR2 YYDKDF (reference sequence). The CDR3 sequence: CATSRITDRVYGYTF. The CDR3 DNA reads as TGTGCCACCAGCAGAATCACAGACAGGGTCTATGGCTACACCTTC.

This clone was picked up a small number of times. The chain combines TRBV5-6 with TRBJ2-7; D is unresolved. In germline, CDR1 is SGHDT, CDR2 YYEEEE. Deletions cut 0 bases from V and 1 base from J, with 8 bases between. The CDR3 consists of 14 residues. The chain's CDR3 is CASSLEGLSYEQYF. CDR3 in DNA: TGTGCCAGCAGCTTGGAAGGGTTATCCTACGAGCAGTACTTC. Based on the CDR3 plus reference TRBV5-6 and TRBJ2-7, the full variable domain is DAGVTQSPTHLIKTRGQQVTLRCSPKSGHDTVSWYQQALGQGPQFIFQYYEEEERQRGNFPDRFSGHQFPNYSSELNVNALLLGDSALYLCASSLEGLSYEQYFGPGTRLTVT.

The V gene is TRBV7-2, the J gene TRBJ2-7; D is uncertain. This CDR3 has 14 amino acids. Germline CDR1 reads SGHTA; CDR2 reads FQGNSA. The V and J ends lost 4 bases and 3 bases respectively, with 13 bases between them. CDR3 protein: CASSYRAWGYEQYF. For the CDR3, the DNA is TGTGCCAGCAGCTACCGGGCATGGGGCTACGAGCAGTACTTC.

J is TRBJ2-7 and V is TRBV4-2; 7 bases fit TRBD1. This CDR3 region has 16 residues. Trimming cost V 0 bases and J 5 bases; bases outside gene matches: 10. The germline CDR1 and CDR2 sequences are LGHNA and YNFKEQ. The CDR3 sequence is CASSQDKTGTTNEQYF. CDR3 DNA: TGTGCCAGCAGCCAAGATAAGACAGGGACCACCAACGAGCAGTACTTC.